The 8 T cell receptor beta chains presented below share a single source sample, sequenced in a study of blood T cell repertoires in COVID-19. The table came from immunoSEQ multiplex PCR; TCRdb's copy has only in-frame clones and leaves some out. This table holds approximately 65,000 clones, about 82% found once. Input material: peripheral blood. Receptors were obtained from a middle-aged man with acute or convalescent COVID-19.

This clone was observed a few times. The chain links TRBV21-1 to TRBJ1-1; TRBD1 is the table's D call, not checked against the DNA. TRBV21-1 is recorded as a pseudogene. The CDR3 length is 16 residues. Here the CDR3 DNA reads TGTGCCAGCAGCAACCCCCTCCGCAGGGAAGGCTCTGAAGCTTTCTTT. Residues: CASSNPLRREGSEAFF.

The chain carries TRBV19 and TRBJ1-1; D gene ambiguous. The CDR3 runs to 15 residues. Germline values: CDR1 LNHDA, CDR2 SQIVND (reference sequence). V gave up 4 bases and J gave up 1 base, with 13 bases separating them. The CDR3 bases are TGTGCCAGTAGTACAGAAACCCACAAGAACACTGAAGCTTTCTTT. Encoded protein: CASSTETHKNTEAFF.

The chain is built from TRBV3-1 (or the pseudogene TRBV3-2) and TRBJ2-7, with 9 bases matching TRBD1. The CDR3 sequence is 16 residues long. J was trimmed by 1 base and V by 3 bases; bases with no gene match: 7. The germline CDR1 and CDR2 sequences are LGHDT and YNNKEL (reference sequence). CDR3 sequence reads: CASSHVPGQGSYEQYF. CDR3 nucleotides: TGTGCCAGCAGCCACGTCCCGGGACAGGGTTCCTACGAGCAGTACTTC.

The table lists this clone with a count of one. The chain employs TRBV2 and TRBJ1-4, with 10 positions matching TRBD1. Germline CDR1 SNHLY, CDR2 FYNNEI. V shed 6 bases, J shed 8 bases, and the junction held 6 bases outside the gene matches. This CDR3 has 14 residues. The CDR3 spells CASSVDRGREKLFF. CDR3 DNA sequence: TGTGCCAGCAGCGTCGACAGGGGGCGCGAAAAACTGTTTTTT. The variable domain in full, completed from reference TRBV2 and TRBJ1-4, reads EPEVTQTPSHQVTQMGQEVILRCVPISNHLYFYWYRQILGQKVEFLVSFYNNEISEKSEIFDDQFSVERPDGSNFTLKIRSTKLEDSAMYFCASSVDRGREKLFFGSGTQLSVL.

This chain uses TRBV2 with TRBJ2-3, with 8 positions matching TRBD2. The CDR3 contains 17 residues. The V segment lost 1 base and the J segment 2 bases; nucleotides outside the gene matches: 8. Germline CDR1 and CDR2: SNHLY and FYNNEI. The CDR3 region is CASSEGGSGGVTDTQYF. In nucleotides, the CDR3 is TGTGCCAGCAGTGAAGGGGGCAGCGGGGGAGTCACAGATACGCAGTATTTT.

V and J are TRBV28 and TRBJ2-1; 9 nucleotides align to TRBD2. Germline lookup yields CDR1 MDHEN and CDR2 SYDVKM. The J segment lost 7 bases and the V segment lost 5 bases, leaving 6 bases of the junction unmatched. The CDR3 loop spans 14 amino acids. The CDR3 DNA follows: TGTGCCAGCAGTAAGGGACTAGCTGAGAATGAGCAGTTCTTC. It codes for CASSKGLAENEQFF.

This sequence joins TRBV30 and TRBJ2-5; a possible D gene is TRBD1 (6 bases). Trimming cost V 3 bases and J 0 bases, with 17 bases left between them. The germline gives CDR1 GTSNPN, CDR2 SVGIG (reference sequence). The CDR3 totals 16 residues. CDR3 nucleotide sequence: TGTGCCTGGAGGGTCCCCACTGACAGGTACCAAGAGACCCAGTACTTC. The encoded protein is CAWRVPTDRYQETQYF.

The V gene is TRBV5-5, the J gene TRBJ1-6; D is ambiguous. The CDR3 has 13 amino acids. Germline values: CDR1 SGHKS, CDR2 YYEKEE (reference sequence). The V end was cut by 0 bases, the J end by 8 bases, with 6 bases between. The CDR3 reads CASSLVRDSPLHF. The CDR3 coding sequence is TGTGCCAGCAGCTTGGTGCGGGATTCACCCCTCCACTTT.